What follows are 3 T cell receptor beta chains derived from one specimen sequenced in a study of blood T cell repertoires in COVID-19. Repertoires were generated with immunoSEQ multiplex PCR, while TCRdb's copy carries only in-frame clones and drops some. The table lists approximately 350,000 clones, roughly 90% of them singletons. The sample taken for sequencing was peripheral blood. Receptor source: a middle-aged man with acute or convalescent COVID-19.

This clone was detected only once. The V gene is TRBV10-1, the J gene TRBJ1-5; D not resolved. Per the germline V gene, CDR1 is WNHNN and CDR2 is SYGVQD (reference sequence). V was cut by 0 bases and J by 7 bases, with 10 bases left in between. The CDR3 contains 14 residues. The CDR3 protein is CASSESCRGQPQHF. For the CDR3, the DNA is TGCGCCAGCAGTGAGTCATGTCGAGGACAGCCCCAGCATTTT.

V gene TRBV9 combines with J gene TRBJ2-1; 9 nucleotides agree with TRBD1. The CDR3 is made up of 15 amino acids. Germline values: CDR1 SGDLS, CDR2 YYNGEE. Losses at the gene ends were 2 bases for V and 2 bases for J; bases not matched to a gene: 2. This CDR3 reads CASSVRDRAYNEQFF. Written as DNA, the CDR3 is TGTGCCAGCAGCGTTCGGGACAGGGCCTACAATGAGCAGTTCTTC.

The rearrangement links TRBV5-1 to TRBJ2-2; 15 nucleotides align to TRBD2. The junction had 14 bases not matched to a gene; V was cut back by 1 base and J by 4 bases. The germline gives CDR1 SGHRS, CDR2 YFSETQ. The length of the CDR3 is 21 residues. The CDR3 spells CASSLFQKPGLAGGVTGELFF. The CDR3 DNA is TGCGCCAGCAGCTTGTTTCAGAAACCGGGACTAGCGGGAGGTGTCACCGGGGAGCTGTTTTTT.